This TCR beta chain is drawn from a study of OX40 agonist ivuxolimab in advanced cancers. Regarding the research as a whole: The costimulatory receptor OX40 (CD134) was targeted by ivuxolimab, a fully human IgG2 agonistic monoclonal antibody. Intravenous ivuxolimab was administered to patients every 2 weeks at six dose levels: 0.01, 0.1, 0.3, 1.5, 3 and 10 mg/kg. Of the roughly 53 patients in dose escalation, about 20 had hepatocellular carcinoma, approximately 15 had melanoma, 9 had renal cell carcinoma and 9 had head and neck cancer. In the dose-escalation cohort, roughly 80% of patients were male, and the mean age was approximately 60 years, with a range of 23 to 79. Patients were allowed to have had prior anti-PD-1, anti-PD-L1 or anti-CTLA-4 therapy, and approximately 39% of the dose-escalation patients had been treated with checkpoint inhibitors. Partial responses occurred in three dose-escalation patients, of whom one had hepatocellular carcinoma and two had cutaneous melanoma. The point of sequencing TCRbeta in the periphery was to test whether ivuxolimab changed TCR sequence diversity and drove clonal T-cell expansion. The monotherapy dose-escalation portion (N ≈ 52 patients) of the phase I ivuxolimab trial is reported in the paper. Summary of the overall study and its limitations: On average, CD8+ T cells showed more expanded clones than CD4+ T cells after ivuxolimab. Low levels of normalized T-cell clonal expansion were also seen in some nonresponding patients. Clonal expansion of both CD4+ and CD8+ blood T cells was observed from baseline to week 6 at doses 0.1 to 3.0 mg/kg. In partial responders in the 0.1-3.0 mg/kg groups, normalized peripheral clonal expansion was found to be among the lowest, especially among CD8+ T cells. The antigen specificity of the clonally expanded peripheral T cells was not determined.

Patients with autoimmune disease history or receiving systemic immunosuppression were excluded from the trial. Peripheral blood for TCR sequencing was collected from all dose cohorts at baseline, on cycle 4 day 1, and on cycle 7 day 1. Samples were obtained from an open-label, multicenter, first-in-human phase I dose-escalation trial of ivuxolimab. Adults with locally advanced or metastatic melanoma, renal cell, hepatocellular, or head and neck squamous cell carcinoma were enrolled in the trial. CD4+ and CD8+ T cells were sorted separately from peripheral blood before TCR sequencing. In the case of this clone: No cognate antigen has been identified for it. Base qualities are not recorded, but no much larger clone differs from it by a single base.

Germline trimming amounts to 0 bases on V and 3 bases on J, with 5 as the count of junction bases outside the gene matches. The CDR3 runs 16 amino acids, cysteine and phenylalanine included. Only the CDR3 DNA is retained, 48 bases long and in frame from the first base. From the germline V gene, CDR1 is SGHRS and CDR2 is YFSETQ. Genomic DNA was isolated from the sorted cells so that the TCRbeta CDR3 region could be sequenced. The immunoSEQ Assay was used for sequencing of TCRbeta CDR3 regions. The source is immuneACCESS, and TCRdb retained only in-frame sequences with V and J called. Part of the clones is not carried over; for the studies checked, unresolved V genes explain less than half of this, and the remainder is unexplained. The sample table records 73,000 or so clones; 92% of these occur just once. 8.5% to 10% of the sample is taken by the ten largest.

The origin of this receptor is an adult with an advanced solid tumor such as melanoma, head and neck, liver or kidney cancer. The material was CD4+ or CD8+ T cells sorted from blood, obtained in a trial of the OX40 agonist ivuxolimab. The chain is encoded by TRBV5-1 joined to TRBJ1-5; 8 central bases correspond to TRBD1. The DNA reads TGCGCCAGCAGCTTGGGATGGGGACAGGCCAATCAGCCCCAGCATTTT. This is translated as CASSLGWGQANQPQHF.